This T cell receptor (beta chain) was identified during a study of blood T cells in healthy people across ages. CDR3 length equals 14 residues. V gave up 3 bases and J gave up 2 bases, with 10 bases separating them. Germline CDR1 and CDR2: SGHTA and FQGNSA. Alongside a J-beta primer mix, a sample-barcoded 5' primer served in a second PCR lasting roughly 6 to 12 cycles. Each cDNA molecule, via a template-switch adaptor with 12 random nucleotides, was tagged. TCRdb processed the 5' RACE reads anew with MiXCR; each CDR3 protein has one entry. The table has roughly 500,000 distinct CDR3 sequences, 27% seen once. Every donor provided roughly 10 milliliters of peripheral blood. Isolation yielded PBMCs, at least 7 million per sample, in every case.

This receptor was taken from an older woman in good health. This chain uses TRBV7-2 with TRBJ2-5, with D unclear. Sequencing was done on a sample of blood. The chain's CDR3 is CASSFWRVQETQYF. The CDR3 DNA follows: TGTGCCAGCAGCTTTTGGCGAGTGCAAGAGACCCAGTACTTC.